These T cell receptor beta chains were read from a single sample in a study of T-cell memory formation after mild COVID-19. TCRdb called the 5' RACE reads again in MiXCR, with one record for every CDR3 protein. The top ten hold about 10% of the sample, which has 350,000 to 450,000 distinct CDR3 sequences, around 24% seen once. The specimen was PBMCs or a T cell subset sorted from them (not recorded which). Receptors were obtained from an adult woman who had mild COVID-19 (a few samples of this study predate the infection). Cell type and time point are not known. Each CDR3 is given with its conserved first and last residue.

CDR3aa,v_gene,len
CASSAEGYTF,TRBV7-9,10
CASSLRGTGGRETQYF,TRBV7-6,16
CASRAGGSGTDTQYF,TRBV19,15
CSAIGTSGGGNEQFF,TRBV20-1,15
CASSQDRANTLTGELFF,TRBV4-3,17
CASMRWQGRGGNQPQHF,TRBV6-1,17
CSVRIAGTSAAYEQYF,TRBV29-1,16
CSIRTGVGSYEQYF,TRBV29-1,14
CASSQGQKITEAFF,TRBV3-1,14
CSARSPGNEQFF,TRBV20-1,12
CASSPRDRIVRVLTF,TRBV12-3/TRBV12-4,15
CASSSLLTGASTEAFF,TRBV5-5,16
CASSFPGVYGYTF,TRBV12-3/TRBV12-4,13
CASRSGVNSGANVLTF,TRBV7-2,16
CASSLYPDGGLDGELFF,TRBV5-1,17
CASTARGGGLNEQFF,TRBV2,15
CASSVPGLYNEQFF,TRBV11-2,14
CASKVAGGPYEQYF,TRBV27,14
CSVSRGSYEQYF,TRBV29-1,12
CASSLYQGREETQYF,TRBV7-7,15
CASSVGKWERETQYF,TRBV9,15
CASSPYGSGIRSYEQYF,TRBV12-3/TRBV12-4,17
CSARPGVSSGNTIYF,TRBV20-1,15
CASSPSADLYEQYF,TRBV6-1,14
CASSQGGGLKSDTQYF,TRBV14,16
CASSPGTSDSYEQYF,TRBV5-6,15
CASSGGSTNEKLFF,TRBV18,14
CASRSPSGSSYEQYF,TRBV6-6,15
CSARAGTGGRFSYEQYF,TRBV20-1,17
CASSLGPRAFF,TRBV11-3,11
CATSGGPTTDTQYF,TRBV24-1,14
CASSQATSGTGELFF,TRBV4-2,15
CASTRADTQYF,TRBV12-3/TRBV12-4,11
CASRSMAGLYEQYF,TRBV6-2/TRBV6-3,14
CASSLGPQTSGSGGDTQYF,TRBV11-2,19
CASSLDETGGDEQFF,TRBV13,15
CASSLYFGRAGNEQFF,TRBV27,16
CASSLQPTPSYEQYF,TRBV12-3/TRBV12-4,15
CASSPAQSNTGELFF,TRBV4-2,15
CATSDRDQLSEQYF,TRBV15,14